The present entry profiles one T cell receptor beta chain with its context. Its antigen is not known. Amplification used 60 Vbeta primers and 13 Jbeta primers. Sequenced by immunoSEQ multiplex PCR; TCRdb stores in-frame clones only, minus some. There are about 300,000 clones in the sample; approximately 90% occur only once, and 3.5% to 4.5% lies in the top ten. This entry comes from a study of cytomegalovirus exposure and HLA in healthy donors. Germline CDR1 and CDR2: SGHRS and YFSETQ. This CDR3 spans 18 amino acids. Trimming shortened V by 0 bases and J by 4 bases, and 20 bases separated the two germline ends. General study points: Accurate HLA-A and HLA-B prediction from TCR beta sequences was reported for most subjects. Cytomegalovirus status, reportedly, was diagnosed with high specificity and sensitivity by the classifier. Beyond CMV serostatus, there was no information to go on about immune exposure.

Material: PBMCs. V is TRBV5-1 and J is TRBJ1-5, with D perhaps matching TRBD1 (5 bases). This clonotype was obtained from a man between 35 and 55 years old in good health and CMV-seropositive. For the CDR3, the DNA is TGCGCCAGCAGCTTGGTCCCTTCAGGGTCCGGGAGGAATCAGCCCCAGCATTTT. Translated, it gives CASSLVPSGSGRNQPQHF.